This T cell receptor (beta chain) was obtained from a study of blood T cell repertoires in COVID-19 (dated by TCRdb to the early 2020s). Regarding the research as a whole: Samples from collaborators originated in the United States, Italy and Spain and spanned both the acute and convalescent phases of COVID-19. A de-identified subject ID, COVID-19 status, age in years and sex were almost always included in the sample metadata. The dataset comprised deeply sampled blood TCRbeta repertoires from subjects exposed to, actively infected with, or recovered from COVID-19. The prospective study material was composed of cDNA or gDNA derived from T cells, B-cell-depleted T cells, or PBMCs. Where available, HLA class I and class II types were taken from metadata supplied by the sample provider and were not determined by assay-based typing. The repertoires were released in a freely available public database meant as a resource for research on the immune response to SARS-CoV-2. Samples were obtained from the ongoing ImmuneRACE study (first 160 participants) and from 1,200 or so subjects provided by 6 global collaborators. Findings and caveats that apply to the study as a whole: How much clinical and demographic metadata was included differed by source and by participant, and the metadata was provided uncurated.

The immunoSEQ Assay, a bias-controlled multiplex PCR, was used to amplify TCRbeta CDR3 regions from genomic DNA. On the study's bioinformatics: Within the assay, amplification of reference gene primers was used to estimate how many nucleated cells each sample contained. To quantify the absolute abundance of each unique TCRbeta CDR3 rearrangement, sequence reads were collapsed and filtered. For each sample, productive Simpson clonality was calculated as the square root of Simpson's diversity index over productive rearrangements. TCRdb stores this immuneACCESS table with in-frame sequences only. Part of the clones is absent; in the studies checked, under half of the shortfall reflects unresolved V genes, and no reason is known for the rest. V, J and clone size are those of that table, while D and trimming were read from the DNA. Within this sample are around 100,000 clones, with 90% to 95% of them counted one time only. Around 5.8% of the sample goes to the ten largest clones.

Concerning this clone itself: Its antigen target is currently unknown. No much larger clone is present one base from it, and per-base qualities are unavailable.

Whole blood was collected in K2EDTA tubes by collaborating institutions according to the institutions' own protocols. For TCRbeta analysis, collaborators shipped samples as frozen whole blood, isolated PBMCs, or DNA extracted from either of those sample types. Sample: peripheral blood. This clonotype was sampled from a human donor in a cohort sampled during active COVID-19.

The DNA reads as follows: TGTGCCAGTAGTAGCGGGGGGGCCGGATCCTACGAGCAGTACTTC. This codes for CASSSGGAGSYEQYF. This receptor chain uses TRBV19 and TRBJ2-7, with 9 middle bases fitting TRBD2. Taken from cysteine to phenylalanine, the CDR3 has 15 residues. This entry keeps only the CDR3 DNA: 45 bases, framed from base 1. CDR1 and CDR2 (LNHDA, SQIVND) derive from the germline V gene (reference sequence). Germline trimming: 4 bases from V, 1 base from J; junction bases outside gene matches: 5.